This TCR beta chain was obtained from a study of CD8 T cells in ankylosing spondylitis. The V and J ends lost 4 bases and 0 bases respectively, with 19 bases between them. Germline lookup yields CDR1 SGHVS and CDR2 FNYEAQ. The CDR3 has 19 residues. TCRdb recomputed calls from the 5' RACE reads with MiXCR, one row per CDR3 protein. The sample carries 100,000 to 150,000 distinct CDR3 sequences, roughly 9% recorded once. This clonotype originated in a male donor with ankylosing spondylitis or in good health (not recorded which). This chain uses TRBV7-6 with TRBJ2-6; D not certain. The source material was blood, either unsorted or a sorted T cell fraction (not recorded which). The CDR3 spells CASSSKNSQSSSGANVLTF. DNA of the CDR3: TGTGCCAGCAGCTCCAAAAATTCACAGAGTTCCTCTGGGGCCAACGTCCTGACTTTC.